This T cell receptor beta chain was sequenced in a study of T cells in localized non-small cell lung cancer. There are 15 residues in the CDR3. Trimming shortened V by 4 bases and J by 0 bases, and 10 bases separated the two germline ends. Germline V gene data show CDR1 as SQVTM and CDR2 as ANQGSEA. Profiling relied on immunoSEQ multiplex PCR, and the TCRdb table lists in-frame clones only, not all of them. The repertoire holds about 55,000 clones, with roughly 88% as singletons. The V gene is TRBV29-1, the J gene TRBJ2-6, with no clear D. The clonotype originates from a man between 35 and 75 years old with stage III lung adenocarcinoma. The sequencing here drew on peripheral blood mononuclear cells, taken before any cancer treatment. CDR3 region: CSVGSRSSGANVLTF. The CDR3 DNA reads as TGCAGCGTTGGCTCACGGAGCTCTGGGGCCAACGTCCTGACTTTC. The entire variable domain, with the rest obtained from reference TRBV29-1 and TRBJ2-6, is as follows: SAVISQKPSRDICQRGTSLTIQCQVDSQVTMMFWYRQQPGQSLTLIATANQGSEATYESGFVIDKFPISRPNLTFSTLTVSNMSPEDSSIYLCSVGSRSSGANVLTFGAGSRLTVL.